This T cell receptor beta chain was sequenced during a study of blood T cell repertoires in COVID-19. Study background: From the United States, Italy and Spain came samples of acute and convalescent COVID-19. Sources were T cells, B-cell-depleted T cells, or PBMCs; the material itself was cDNA or gDNA.

Under the authors' procedure: Reference gene primer amplification yielded estimated nucleated cell counts. The data were produced by immunoSEQ multiplex PCR, yet TCRdb's version contains in-frame clones alone and is incomplete. The DNA gave D and trimming, while V, J and clone size come from that table. The sample has around 85,000 clones; 90% are singletons. CDR3 size: 17 residues. Trimming removed 6 bases from V and 6 bases from J; junction bases left unmatched: 13. Germline V lookup: CDR1 SGHAT, CDR2 FQNNGV. This receptor was taken from a woman of 80 years or more with active or convalescent COVID-19. This chain uses TRBV11-2 with TRBJ2-3; 12 positions agree with TRBD2. The sequenced sample consisted of peripheral blood. The CDR3: CASSPGLASGRADTQYF. CDR3 nucleotide sequence: TGTGCCAGCAGTCCAGGGTTAGCTAGCGGGAGGGCGGATACGCAGTATTTT.